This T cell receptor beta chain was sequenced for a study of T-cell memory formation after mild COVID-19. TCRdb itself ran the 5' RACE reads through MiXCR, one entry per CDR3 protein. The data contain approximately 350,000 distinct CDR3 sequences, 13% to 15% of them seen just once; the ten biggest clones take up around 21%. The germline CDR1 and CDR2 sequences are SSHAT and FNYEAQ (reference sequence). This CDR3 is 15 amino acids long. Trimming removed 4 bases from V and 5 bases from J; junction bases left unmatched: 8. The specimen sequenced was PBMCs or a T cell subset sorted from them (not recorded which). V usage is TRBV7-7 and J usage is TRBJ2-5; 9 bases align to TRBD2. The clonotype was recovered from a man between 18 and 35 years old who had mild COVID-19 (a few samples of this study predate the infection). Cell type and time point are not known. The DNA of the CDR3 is TGTGCCAGCAGCTCGCTGCGGGGGGGCATGGAGACCCAGTACTTC. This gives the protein CASSSLRGGMETQYF.